The TCR beta chain described here comes from a study of blood T cell repertoires in COVID-19. Study information: The cDNA or gDNA used as material had been derived from T cells, B-cell-depleted T cells, or PBMCs.

Produced via immunoSEQ multiplex PCR; TCRdb's table is partial and in-frame only. The profile shows some 65,000 clones, more than 60% of them singletons. The germline CDR1 and CDR2 sequences are MNHEY and SVGAGI. V lost 6 bases and J lost 0, with 8 bases in between. The CDR3 contains 14 residues. The clonotype was recovered from a woman aged 70-85 years with acute or convalescent COVID-19. Sequenced input: peripheral blood. The chain links TRBV6-5 to TRBJ1-4; the D gene is possibly TRBD1 (6 bases). CDR3 DNA sequence: TGTGCCAGCAGGGACAGTGCAACTAATGAAAAACTGTTTTTT. It specifies CASRDSATNEKLFF.